The clone carrying this TCR beta chain was found once. The germline CDR1 and CDR2 sequences are GTSNPN and SVGIG (reference sequence). CDR3 length: 15 amino acids. V lost 1 base, J lost 7 bases, and 8 bases stayed unmatched. The sample originates from a study of technical replicates of blood from a few donors. Some clones are missing from TCRdb's copy, which holds only in-frame ones; the method was immunoSEQ multiplex PCR. The sample lists 70,000 to 90,000 clones, roughly 94% seen once, with about 0.4% in the top ten. This sequence originates from a human donor in good health. This sequence joins TRBV30 and TRBJ2-1; 9 bases are a match to TRBD2. The sequenced material came from T cells isolated from PBMCs. CDR3 residues: CAWSGGKGLANEQFF. The CDR3 DNA sequence: TGTGCCTGGAGTGGAGGGAAAGGACTAGCGAATGAGCAGTTCTTC. Together with reference TRBV30 and TRBJ2-1, the CDR3 gives the full variable domain: SQTIHQWPATLVQPVGSPLSLECTVEGTSNPNLYWYRQAAGRGLQLLFYSVGIGQISSEVPQNLSASRPQDRQFILSSKKLLLSDSGFYLCAWSGGKGLANEQFFGPGTRLTVL.